This T cell receptor beta chain emerged from a study of blood T cell repertoires in COVID-19. Study overall: Both acute and convalescent COVID-19 samples were obtained from the United States, Italy and Spain. The cDNA or gDNA used as material had been derived from T cells, B-cell-depleted T cells, or PBMCs.

In the original processing: Reference gene primer amplification gave nucleated cell count estimates. Some clones are missing from TCRdb's copy, which holds only in-frame ones; the method was immunoSEQ multiplex PCR. V, J and clone size reflect that table, while D and trimming were determined from the DNA. The sample shows roughly 84,000 clones, 80% of them seen only once. Source material: peripheral blood. This TCR was sampled from a middle-aged woman with active or convalescent COVID-19.

DNA of the CDR3: TGCAGCGTCAGCCCTGGGACTACCAGATACAATGAGCAGTTCTTC. Protein sequence: CSVSPGTTRYNEQFF. The V call is TRBV29-1, the J call TRBJ2-1; TRBD2 aligns across 7 bases. Germline values: CDR1 SQVTM, CDR2 ANQGSEA. The CDR3 spans 15 residues. Unmatched junction bases numbered 12, after V lost 6 bases and J lost 4 bases.